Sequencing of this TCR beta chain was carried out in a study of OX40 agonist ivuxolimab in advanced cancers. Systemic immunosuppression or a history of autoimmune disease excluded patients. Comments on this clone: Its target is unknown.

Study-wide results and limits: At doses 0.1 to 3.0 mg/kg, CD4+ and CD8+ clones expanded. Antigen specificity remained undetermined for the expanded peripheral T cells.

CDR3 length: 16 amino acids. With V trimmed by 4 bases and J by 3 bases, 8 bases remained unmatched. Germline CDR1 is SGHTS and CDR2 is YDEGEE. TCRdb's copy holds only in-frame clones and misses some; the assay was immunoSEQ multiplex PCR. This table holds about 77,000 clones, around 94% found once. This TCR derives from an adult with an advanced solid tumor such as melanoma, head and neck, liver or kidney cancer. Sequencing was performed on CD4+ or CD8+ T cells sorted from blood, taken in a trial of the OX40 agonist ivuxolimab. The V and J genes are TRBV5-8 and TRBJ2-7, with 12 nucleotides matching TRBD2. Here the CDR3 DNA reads TGTGCCAGCAGCCCGGAAGGACTAGCGGGAAACTACGAGCAGTACTTC. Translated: CASSPEGLAGNYEQYF.